This T cell receptor beta chain was sequenced in a study of TIL therapy for anti-PD-1-resistant metastatic lung cancer. Study details: Tumors had a median PD-L1 proportion score of 5% to 6.5%.

Time point here: pre-treatment sample, taken before nivolumab and TIL therapy. Tumor tissue came from excised metastases, mostly pleural nodules or supraclavicular lymph nodes. Adults with stage 4 NSCLC were enrolled in a phase I trial. The immunoSEQ assay was v3. Sequencing depth was some 2 million read pairs for survey level, roughly 4.5-6 million for deep. The repertoire was sequenced with immunoSEQ multiplex PCR; TCRdb's copy has only in-frame clones and lacks some. Here the sample spans over 20,000 clones, roughly 72% being singletons. Sequenced material: tumor tissue, taken at baseline. The sequence derives from a person aged 25-80 years with non-small cell lung cancer.

The CDR3 DNA follows: TGTGCCAGCAGCGTATCGGCAGGGTCCGAGCAGTACTTC. It translates to CASSVSAGSEQYF. This rearrangement joins TRBV9 to TRBJ2-7, with D possibly being TRBD1 (5 bases). Germline CDR1 SGDLS, CDR2 YYNGEE. The CDR3 contains 13 residues. Trimming stripped 1 base from V and 6 bases from J, with 11 bases between.